The 14 T cell receptor beta chains reported below all come from one sample, sequenced in a study of CD8+CD57+ T cells in acquired aplastic anemia. Genomic DNA was employed as the template in profiling TCR beta VDJ and CDR3. TCRdb redid the calling of the reads with MiXCR, one entry per CDR3 protein. The table records around 190,000 distinct CDR3 sequences, approximately 60% of them present only once. The specimen was sorted CD4+, CD8+, or CD8+CD57+ T cells (not recorded which) from PBMCs. The receptors were sampled from a human donor in good health.

The chain uses TRBV24-1 and TRBJ1-5; 9 bases match TRBD1. Looked up from germline, CDR1 is KGHDR and CDR2 is SFDVKD. This CDR3 region has 16 residues. V dropped 2 bases and J dropped 11; count of bases not matched to a gene: 12. CDR3: CATSDSGTGTIGTQHF. The DNA for the CDR3 is TGTGCCACCAGTGATTCGGGGACAGGGACCATAGGGACCCAGCATTTT.

The V and J genes are TRBV14 and TRBJ2-1; D is ambiguous. V lost 8 bases to trimming and J lost 10 bases, with 18 bases between them. This CDR3 region has 13 residues. Germline-derived CDR1 and CDR2 are SGHDN and FVKESK. The CDR3 protein is CASGKLDVSEQFF. CDR3 bases: TGTGCCAGCGGGAAACTTGATGTATCGGAGCAGTTCTTC.

The V call is TRBV20-1, the J call TRBJ2-7; 8 bases fit TRBD2. CDR3 length: 14 amino acids. CDR1 is DFQATT and CDR2 is SNEGSKA in the germline V gene (reference sequence). V lost 1 base to trimming and J lost 0 bases; unmatched junction nucleotides: 2. CDR3 sequence reads: CSARVAGSSYEQYF. The CDR3 DNA reads as TGCAGTGCTAGAGTAGCGGGATCCTCCTACGAGCAGTACTTC.

The rearrangement uses TRBV7-2 and TRBJ2-3; TRBD2 agrees at 10 bases. Per the germline V gene, CDR1 is SGHTA and CDR2 is FQGNSA. With V trimmed by 8 bases and J by 1 base, 3 bases remained unmatched. This CDR3 comprises 14 residues. DNA of the CDR3: TGTGCCAGCGGTAGCGGGGGGCGCACAGATACGCAGTATTTT. Translating gives CASGSGGRTDTQYF.

The chain has TRBV19 and TRBJ2-3; a possible D gene is TRBD1 (5 bases). The CDR3 is 15 residues long. Trimming pared 9 bases from V and 0 bases from J, leaving 16 bases between. Germline V lookup: CDR1 LNHDA, CDR2 SQIVND (reference sequence). The CDR3 nucleotides are TGTGCCAGCGGTTCAGGGTATACTAGCACAGATACGCAGTATTTT. Translation: CASGSGYTSTDTQYF.

The chain has TRBV5-5 and TRBJ2-7; 7 bases line up with TRBD2. This CDR3 has 15 residues. Per the germline V gene, CDR1 is SGHKS and CDR2 is YYEKEE (reference sequence). The V and J ends lost 2 bases and 2 bases, in that order; junction bases with no gene match: 7. CDR3 nucleotides: TGTGCCAGCAGCTTATACCGGGAGGCCCCCTACGAGCAGTACTTC. Amino acid sequence: CASSLYREAPYEQYF.

The V gene is TRBV14, the J gene TRBJ1-1; D not resolved. Trimming left V 2 bases short and J 5 bases short, with 15 bases between. This CDR3 region has 15 residues. Germline CDR1 is SGHDN and CDR2 is FVKESK. Here the CDR3 reads CASSQQSLGWTEAFF. As DNA, the CDR3 is TGTGCCAGCAGCCAACAAAGTCTGGGTTGGACTGAAGCTTTCTTT.

J is TRBJ2-5 and V is TRBV20-1; TRBD2 agrees at 12 bases. This CDR3 has 16 residues. Germline loops: CDR1 DFQATT, CDR2 SNEGSKA (reference sequence). Losses at the gene ends were 5 bases for V and 5 bases for J; bases not matched to a gene: 12. The CDR3 DNA reads TGCAGTGCTGGACTTTTAGCTAGCGGGAGGGGGGAGACCCAGTACTTC. It encodes CSAGLLASGRGETQYF.

This clonotype was picked up many times. J is TRBJ2-7 and V is TRBV9, with TRBD2 identical over 7 bases. This CDR3 spans 15 amino acids. The J segment lost 0 bases and the V segment lost 3 bases, leaving 6 bases of the junction unmatched. Germline CDR1 SGDLS, CDR2 YYNGEE. The CDR3 DNA reads as TGTGCCAGCAGCGGGGGGACTACCAGCTCCTACGAGCAGTACTTC. Its translation: CASSGGTTSSYEQYF.

V usage is TRBV12-3 or TRBV12-4 and J usage is TRBJ1-2, with D unclear. The CDR3 runs 15 residues. V lost 6 bases to trimming and J lost 3 bases, with 17 bases between them. The CDR3 DNA reads TGTGCCAGCAGCCAAGATCTAATAACAGACTATGGCTACACCTTC. Amino acids: CASSQDLITDYGYTF.

This rearrangement joins TRBV30 to TRBJ2-3; 9 bases fit TRBD1. The CDR3 loop spans 14 amino acids. Germline V gene data show CDR1 as GTSNPN and CDR2 as SVGIG (reference sequence). The ends lost 5 bases at V and 6 bases at J; junction bases unmatched: 9. As DNA, the CDR3 is TGTGCCTGGGGTACACAGGGGGCTTCCGATACGCAGTATTTT. Protein: CAWGTQGASDTQYF.

This clonotype was found many times. V and J are TRBV9 and TRBJ1-3; D unresolved. The CDR3 runs 13 residues. Germline lookup yields CDR1 SGDLS and CDR2 YYNGEE. V lost 0 bases and J lost 4, with 5 bases in between. CDR3 DNA sequence: TGTGCCAGCAGCGTAGGGGTAGGAAACACCATATATTTT. It is translated as CASSVGVGNTIYF.

This clonotype was seen a handful of times. The chain employs TRBV7-9 and TRBJ2-7; possible D gene TRBD2, 5 bases. The CDR3 totals 12 residues. Deletions cut 4 bases from V and 3 bases from J, with 7 bases between. Germline V gene lookup returns CDR1 SEHNR and CDR2 FQNEAQ (reference sequence). DNA of the CDR3: TGTGCCAGCAGCTCCGCGGGCTACGAGCAGTACTTC. Translation gives CASSSAGYEQYF.

This clonotype was seen just once. The V call is TRBV7-8, the J call TRBJ2-7; 11 positions match TRBD1. Germline loops: CDR1 SGHVS, CDR2 FQNEAQ. V gave up 9 bases and J gave up 5 bases; unmatched junction bases: 15. This CDR3 is 16 amino acids long. Here the CDR3 reads CASRQPGQGASHEQYF. For the CDR3, the DNA is TGTGCCAGTCGCCAGCCTGGACAGGGGGCGAGCCACGAGCAGTACTTC.